This T cell receptor (beta chain) derives from a study of OX40 agonist ivuxolimab in advanced cancers. Study in general: The study treated patients with ivuxolimab, an agonistic anti-OX40 (CD134) antibody. Partial response was recorded in three patients: one hepatocellular carcinoma and two cutaneous melanoma cases.

CDR1 is MNHEY, CDR2 SVGAGI, per germline. V was pared by 2 bases and J by 4 bases, with 3 bases of the junction left unmatched. The CDR3 sequence is 14 residues long. Patients were ineligible given autoimmune disease history or systemic immunosuppression. The table came from immunoSEQ multiplex PCR; TCRdb's copy has only in-frame clones and leaves some out. The table includes 45,000 to 55,000 clones, 83% detected once. The chain carries TRBV6-5 and TRBJ2-7, with 9 bases fitting TRBD2. Sample: CD4+ or CD8+ T cells sorted from blood, taken in a trial of the OX40 agonist ivuxolimab. This receptor was identified in an adult with an advanced solid tumor such as melanoma, head and neck, liver or kidney cancer. This CDR3 is CASSYGGGGYEQYF. CDR3 bases: TGTGCCAGCAGTTACGGCGGGGGGGGGTACGAGCAGTACTTC.